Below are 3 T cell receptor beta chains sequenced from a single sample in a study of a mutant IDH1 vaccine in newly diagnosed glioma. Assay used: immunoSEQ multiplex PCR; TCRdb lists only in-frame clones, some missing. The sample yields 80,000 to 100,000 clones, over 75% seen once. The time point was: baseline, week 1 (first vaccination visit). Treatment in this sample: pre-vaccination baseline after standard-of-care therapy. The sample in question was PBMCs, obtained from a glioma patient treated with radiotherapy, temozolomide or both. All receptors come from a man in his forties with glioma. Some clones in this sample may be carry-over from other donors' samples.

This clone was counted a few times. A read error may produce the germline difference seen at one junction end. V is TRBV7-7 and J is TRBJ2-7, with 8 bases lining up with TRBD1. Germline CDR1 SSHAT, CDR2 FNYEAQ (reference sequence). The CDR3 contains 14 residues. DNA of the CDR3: TGTGCTAGCAGCTTATCAGGGGGCGCGGACGAGCAGTACTTC. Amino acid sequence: CASSLSGGADEQYF.

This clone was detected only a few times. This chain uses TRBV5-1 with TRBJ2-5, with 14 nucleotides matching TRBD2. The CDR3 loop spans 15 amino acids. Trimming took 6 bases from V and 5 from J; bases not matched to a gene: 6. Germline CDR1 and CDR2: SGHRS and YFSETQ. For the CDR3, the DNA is TGCGCCAGCAAGACTAGCGGGGGGGCCGAGGAGACCCAGTACTTC. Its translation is CASKTSGGAEETQYF.

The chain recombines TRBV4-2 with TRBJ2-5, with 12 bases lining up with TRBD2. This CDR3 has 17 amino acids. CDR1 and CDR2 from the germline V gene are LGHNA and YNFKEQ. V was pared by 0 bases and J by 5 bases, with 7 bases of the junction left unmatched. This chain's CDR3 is CASSQEVPSGGAETQYF. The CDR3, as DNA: TGTGCCAGCAGCCAAGAAGTCCCTAGCGGGGGGGCTGAGACCCAGTACTTC.